This TCR beta chain was profiled in a study of beta chain features in type 1 diabetes. The investigators reverse transcribed all of the isolated RNA, so they sequenced expressed TCRB transcripts. This table comes from immunoSEQ multiplex PCR, and its TCRdb copy is limited to in-frame clones, with some not included. The sample includes about 290,000 clones, approximately 8% seen only once; the top ten take approximately 0.93%. General study findings and limits: An over-representation of cells with high TCR expression could result from cDNA sequencing. Whether TCRB rearrangement is influenced by HLA type was left unresolved in this analysis.

Sorting of CD4+ naive, central memory, regulatory and stem cell-like memory cells was performed via CD45RO/CCR7/CD25/CD127/CD95/CD27. Only a few counts were recorded for this clone. Antigen: not known. The clonotype was recovered from a woman under 30 in good health. What was sequenced was central memory CD4+ T cells from blood.

This CDR3 reads CATSRLGQEAFF. CDR3 DNA: TGTGCCACCAGCAGACTGGGACAGGAAGCTTTCTTT. The rearrangement links TRBV15 to TRBJ1-1, with 7 positions matching TRBD1. V lost 2 bases, J lost 8 bases, and 2 bases stayed unmatched. Germline-derived CDR1 and CDR2 are LNHNV and YYDKDF (reference sequence). The CDR3 is 12 amino acids.